The subject of this entry is one TCR beta chain. Distinct nucleotide sequences in the sample also encode this CDR3. The data stem from a study of shared clonotypes between healthy human individuals. Sequencing was performed with immunoSEQ multiplex PCR; in TCRdb, only in-frame clones are kept and a portion is missing. Among about 2 million clones, approximately 94% were seen once, and the ten largest hold 0.85% to 1.2%. The CDR3 runs 13 residues. Trimming left V 0 bases short and J 4 bases short, with 5 bases between. The germline gives CDR1 SGHNT, CDR2 YYREEE (reference sequence). Naivety among CD8 cells was defined by CD45RO negativity and positive CCR7 selection, thereby excluding terminally differentiated effector memory CD45RA+ cells.

The V gene is TRBV5-4, the J gene TRBJ1-3, with D unresolved. The receptor was derived from a man between 18 and 35 years old in good health. The sample comprised naive CD8+ T cells sorted from blood. CDR3 loop: CASSLGTGNTIYF. CDR3 bases: TGTGCCAGCAGCTTGGGAACGGGAAACACCATATATTTT.